This TCR beta chain was sequenced for a study of beta chain features in type 1 diabetes. Study-wide background: Regarding age, gender and cell yields, patients proved similar to healthy donors.

This clone occurred once. Its cognate antigen is unknown. Study-wide findings and caveats: There was a moderate but significant shortening of TCRB CDR3s in all four CD4+ subsets of Type 1 diabetes patients. Researchers could not determine here whether HLA type influences TCRB rearrangement. A PCR bias possibly favoring shorter templates would apply equally to patients and controls.

The V gene lost 6 bases and the J gene lost 6 bases, with 9 bases spanning the gap. Germline V lookup: CDR1 MNHEY, CDR2 SVGAGI. CDR3 length: 11 amino acids. The sequenced template was cDNA made from the entire isolated RNA. Some clones are missing from TCRdb's copy, which holds only in-frame ones; the method was immunoSEQ multiplex PCR. Of 95,000 to 150,000 clones in the sample, about a sixth were seen once. Central memory, naive, regulatory and stem cell-like memory CD4+ cells were sorted by CD45RO/CCR7/CD25/CD127/CD95/CD27. The sequencing input was central memory CD4+ T cells from blood. This rearrangement joins TRBV6-5 to TRBJ2-7; D gene ambiguous. This receptor was obtained from a man aged 25-40 years with type 1 diabetes. The CDR3 loop is CASRTEVEQYF. In nucleotides, the CDR3 is TGTGCCAGCAGGACCGAGGTCGAGCAGTACTTC.